These 3 T cell receptor beta chains were all obtained from the same sample, sequenced in a study of shared clonotypes between healthy human individuals. Sequencing was performed with immunoSEQ multiplex PCR; in TCRdb, only in-frame clones are kept and a portion is missing. Found here are 450,000 to 550,000 clones, around 74% of them singletons; the top ten hold over 10%. Material for sequencing was PBMCs. The receptors shown here come from a woman aged 40 to 50 in good health. Some clones in this sample may be carry-over from other donors' samples.

The chain joins TRBV2 to TRBJ1-5, with D possibly being TRBD1 (5 bases). Germline CDR1 and CDR2: SNHLY and FYNNEI. Trimming cost V 2 bases and J 6 bases, with 11 bases left between them. This CDR3 spans 14 amino acids. The CDR3 loop is CASSEQGAGQPQHF. The CDR3 DNA sequence: TGTGCCAGCAGTGAACAAGGGGCGGGTCAGCCCCAGCATTTT.

This clone was seen more than once but under ten times. The CDR3 DNA reads as TGTGCCAGCAGGGACCGGGACAGGAGCTCCTACGAGCAGTACTTC. It is translated as CASRDRDRSSYEQYF. The rearrangement joins TRBV5-8 to TRBJ2-7; TRBD1 matches 8 bases. Per the germline V gene, CDR1 is SGHTS and CDR2 is YDEGEE. J gave up 0 bases and V 5 bases, and 7 bases lay outside the gene matches. The CDR3 consists of 15 residues.

J is TRBJ1-5 and V is TRBV27, with TRBD1 matching over 7 bases. Germline CDR1 MNHEY, CDR2 SMNVEV (reference sequence). This CDR3 region has 16 residues. After removal of 5 bases from V and 1 base from J, the junction contained 8 bases not matched to a gene. CDR3 sequence reads: CASSGGTAWSNQPQHF. The CDR3 region has the DNA TGTGCCAGCAGTGGGGGGACAGCATGGAGCAATCAGCCCCAGCATTTT.